The 30 T cell receptor beta chains below were found in one sample sequenced in a study of T cell responses to AZD1222 COVID-19 vaccine. TCRdb's table, derived via immunoSEQ multiplex PCR, lists solely in-frame clones and lacks some. The sample lists tens of thousands of clones; around 86% were seen once. This specimen was peripheral blood, taken on day 0 of AZD1222 vaccination. The receptors were gathered from an adult in good health.

This clone has a handful of counts. This chain uses TRBV19 with TRBJ1-6; TRBD1 matches 7 bases. The trim removed 4 bases at V and 9 bases at J, leaving 3 bases unmatched. The CDR3 is made up of 13 amino acids. The germline V gene encodes CDR1 LNHDA and CDR2 SQIVND (reference sequence). CDR3 loop: CASSSAGGSPLHF. DNA for the CDR3: TGTGCCAGTAGTAGTGCAGGGGGTTCACCCCTCCACTTT. The whole variable domain, filled in from reference TRBV19 and TRBJ1-6, reads DGGITQSPKYLFRKEGQNVTLSCEQNLNHDAMYWYRQDPGQGLRLIYYSQIVNDFQKGDIAEGYSVSREKKESFPLTVTSAQKNPTAFYLCASSSAGGSPLHFGNGTRLTVT.

This chain joins TRBV19 and TRBJ2-5; TRBD2 aligns across 7 bases. There are 13 residues in the CDR3. Trimming cost V 3 bases and J 4 bases; bases outside gene matches: 2. The germline V gene encodes CDR1 LNHDA and CDR2 SQIVND (reference sequence). The CDR3 region is CASSISGGETQYF. Here the CDR3 DNA reads TGTGCCAGTAGTATTTCGGGGGGAGAGACCCAGTACTTC.

The V and J genes are TRBV5-1 and TRBJ2-7; D may be TRBD1 or TRBD2 (5 bases each). V lost 0 bases and J lost 3, with 13 bases in between. Germline V lookup: CDR1 SGHRS, CDR2 YFSETQ. The CDR3 has 15 amino acids. CDR3 coding DNA: TGCGCCAGCAGCTTGGCCTTCGAGGGGATCTACGAGCAGTACTTC. This translates into CASSLAFEGIYEQYF.

The chain combines TRBV27 with TRBJ1-5, with D possibly TRBD1 on 6 matching bases. The length of the CDR3 is 13 residues. Per the germline V gene, CDR1 is MNHEY and CDR2 is SMNVEV (reference sequence). V lost 4 bases, J lost 8 bases, and 12 bases lay in between. The chain's CDR3 is CASSWAPGEPQHF. The DNA of the CDR3 is TGTGCCAGCAGTTGGGCCCCAGGGGAGCCCCAGCATTTT.

This chain joins TRBV6-5 and TRBJ1-1, with 10 bases lining up with TRBD1. The J segment lost 2 bases and the V segment lost 3 bases, leaving 3 bases of the junction unmatched. The CDR3 sequence is 15 residues long. Germline V gene data show CDR1 as MNHEY and CDR2 as SVGAGI. The CDR3 reads CASSYGTGANTEAFF. Written as DNA, the CDR3 is TGTGCCAGCAGTTATGGGACAGGGGCTAACACTGAAGCTTTCTTT.

In DNA, the CDR3 is TGTGCCAGCAGCTCGACGGTAAACACCGGGGAGCTGTTTTTT. Protein: CASSSTVNTGELFF. The J gene is TRBJ2-2, the V gene TRBV11-2; no firm D call. Trimming pared 4 bases from V and 2 bases from J, leaving 8 bases between. Germline assignment: CDR1 SGHAT and CDR2 FQNNGV. This CDR3 has 14 residues.

The chain is built from TRBV20-1 and TRBJ2-1; the match to TRBD2 covers 7 bases. The CDR3 covers 14 residues. Trimming took 3 bases from V and 9 from J; bases not matched to a gene: 11. Germline values: CDR1 DFQATT, CDR2 SNEGSKA (reference sequence). CDR3 sequence reads: CSASPAGTMGEQFF. The CDR3 nucleotides read TGCAGTGCTAGTCCTGCCGGGACTATGGGTGAGCAGTTCTTC.

This clone was counted only a few times. The chain carries TRBV19 and TRBJ1-1; a possible D gene is TRBD1 (5 bases). The V gene lost 6 bases and the J gene lost 1 base, with 15 bases spanning the gap. The length of the CDR3 is 15 residues. The germline CDR1 and CDR2 sequences are LNHDA and SQIVND (reference sequence). The CDR3 here is CASSGHKTGNTEAFF. In DNA, the CDR3 is TGTGCCAGTAGCGGACATAAAACGGGGAACACTGAAGCTTTCTTT. Full variable domain (outside the CDR3, taken from reference TRBV19 and TRBJ1-1): DGGITQSPKYLFRKEGQNVTLSCEQNLNHDAMYWYRQDPGQGLRLIYYSQIVNDFQKGDIAEGYSVSREKKESFPLTVTSAQKNPTAFYLCASSGHKTGNTEAFFGQGTRLTVV.

The gene calls are TRBV5-8 and TRBJ2-7; 7 nucleotides align to TRBD2. V lost 0 bases to trimming and J lost 1 base; unmatched junction nucleotides: 1. The CDR3 is made up of 14 amino acids. Germline loops: CDR1 SGHTS, CDR2 YDEGEE. In DNA, the CDR3 is TGTGCCAGCAGCTTGGGCGGGAGATCCTACGAGCAGTACTTC. Its translation: CASSLGGRSYEQYF.

The V and J genes are TRBV5-4 and TRBJ1-2; D is undetermined. Germline V gene lookup returns CDR1 SGHNT and CDR2 YYREEE (reference sequence). The CDR3 runs 14 residues. V lost 0 bases, J lost 5 bases, and 11 bases lay in between. The CDR3 bases are TGTGCCAGCAGCTTGGCCGGGAGCACTTATGGCTACACCTTC. Protein sequence: CASSLAGSTYGYTF.

The genes are TRBV27 and TRBJ2-7; no definite D call. CDR1 and CDR2 (germline): MNHEY, SMNVEV (reference sequence). The V gene lost 4 bases and the J gene lost 4 bases, with 17 bases spanning the gap. This CDR3 comprises 15 residues. This CDR3 reads CASSSRSKAGYEQYF. DNA of the CDR3: TGTGCCAGCAGTTCCCGGTCGAAAGCCGGATACGAGCAGTACTTC.

This chain uses TRBV19 with TRBJ1-2, with 7 bases aligning to TRBD1. Trimming cost V 6 bases and J 3 bases; bases outside gene matches: 7. Germline assignment: CDR1 LNHDA and CDR2 SQIVND (reference sequence). This CDR3 region has 14 residues. The CDR3 spells CASRPGGVDYGYTF. For the CDR3, the DNA is TGTGCCAGTAGGCCAGGGGGGGTGGACTATGGCTACACCTTC.

This chain joins TRBV3-1 (or the pseudogene TRBV3-2) and TRBJ1-2; possible D gene TRBD1, 5 bases. Between the trimmed V and J ends, which lost 4 bases and 10 bases, there was a span of 10 bases. In germline, CDR1 is LGHDT, CDR2 YNNKEL (reference sequence). The CDR3 totals 11 residues. CDR3 sequence: CASSRGRTYTF. CDR3 nucleotides: TGTGCCAGCAGCCGGGGACGGACCTACACCTTC.

V and J are TRBV10-3 and TRBJ2-1; D tentatively reads TRBD1 or TRBD2 (5 bases each). V was trimmed by 4 bases and J by 4 bases, leaving 11 bases between them. The CDR3 contains 14 residues. The germline V gene encodes CDR1 ENHRY and CDR2 SYGVKD. The CDR3 here is CAISVGDDYNEQFF. In DNA, the CDR3 is TGTGCCATCAGTGTCGGGGACGATTACAATGAGCAGTTCTTC.

The chain carries TRBV5-1 and TRBJ2-1; the match to TRBD2 covers 10 bases. The ends lost 4 bases at V and 2 bases at J; junction bases unmatched: 9. The germline V gene encodes CDR1 SGHRS and CDR2 YFSETQ. The CDR3 has 17 residues. This CDR3 reads CASSPPGLASPYNEQFF. Written as DNA, the CDR3 is TGCGCCAGCAGCCCCCCGGGACTAGCGTCACCCTACAATGAGCAGTTCTTC.

The V and J genes are TRBV7-2 and TRBJ1-1, with 8 bases that match TRBD1. J gave up 6 bases and V 4 bases, and 19 bases lay outside the gene matches. Germline CDR1 is SGHTA and CDR2 is FQGNSA. The CDR3 extends over 18 amino acids. The CDR3 reads CASSSPGQAGFGWAEAFF. CDR3 nucleotides: TGTGCCAGCAGCTCCCCGGGACAGGCAGGGTTTGGGTGGGCTGAAGCTTTCTTT.

The chain uses TRBV5-5 and TRBJ2-7; no definite D call. Trimming cost V 1 base and J 5 bases, with 13 bases left between them. Germline V gene sequence: CDR1 SGHKS, CDR2 YYEKEE (reference sequence). CDR3 length equals 14 residues. For the CDR3, the DNA is TGTGCCAGCAGCTTGATCAGAAGCGAAAACGAGCAGTACTTC. This translates into CASSLIRSENEQYF.

The chain employs TRBV3-1 (or the pseudogene TRBV3-2) and TRBJ2-3; no clear D gene. The germline V gene has CDR1 LGHDT and CDR2 YNNKEL (reference sequence). This CDR3 comprises 17 residues. The V gene lost 4 bases and the J gene lost 1 base, with 18 bases spanning the gap. The CDR3 region has the DNA TGTGCCAGCAGCCCACCCCCCTGGGAATCGGGCACAGATACGCAGTATTTT. Translating gives CASSPPPWESGTDTQYF.

The CDR3 region has the DNA TGTGCCAGCTCACCACGTGAGGGGGGTACGCAGTATTTT. Translated: CASSPREGGTQYF. The chain joins TRBV18 to TRBJ2-3, with D perhaps matching TRBD1 or TRBD2 (6 bases each). CDR1 KGHSH and CDR2 LQKENI come from the germline V gene. CDR3 length equals 13 residues. Deletions cut 1 base from V and 8 bases from J, with 10 bases between.

The CDR3 nucleotides are TGTGCCAGTAGTAACACAGGGTCCTACGAGCAGTACTTC. Amino acids: CASSNTGSYEQYF. This chain uses TRBV19 with TRBJ2-7; the D gene is possibly TRBD1 (6 bases). The germline gives CDR1 LNHDA, CDR2 SQIVND (reference sequence). The V gene lost 4 bases and the J gene lost 1 base, with 8 bases spanning the gap. CDR3 length: 13 amino acids.

The J gene is TRBJ2-1, the V gene TRBV5-1; D is unclear. There are 11 residues in the CDR3. Germline values: CDR1 SGHRS, CDR2 YFSETQ. The V gene lost 3 bases and the J gene lost 9 bases, with 7 bases spanning the gap. The CDR3 region is CASSSGGEQFF. The DNA of the CDR3 is TGCGCCAGCAGCTCGGGCGGTGAGCAGTTCTTC.

Only one count was recorded for this clone. The chain uses TRBV12-3 or TRBV12-4 and TRBJ1-1; D remains unclear. V lost 7 bases and J 1 base, leaving 10 bases between the germline ends. The CDR3 length is 13 residues. The CDR3 DNA is TGTGCCAGCACCTTCCACGGGAACACTGAAGCTTTCTTT. Translation gives CASTFHGNTEAFF.

The chain links TRBV28 to TRBJ1-6; possible D gene TRBD1, 5 bases. This CDR3 is built from 15 residues. CDR1 is MDHEN and CDR2 is SYDVKM in the germline V gene. The germline V and J ends were trimmed by 8 bases and 0 bases, with 11 bases remaining between them. The CDR3, as DNA: TGTGCCAGCTCAGGGCTTAGCTCCTATAATTCACCCCTCCACTTT. Encoded protein: CASSGLSSYNSPLHF.

This chain joins TRBV29-1 and TRBJ1-4; the D is unclear. This CDR3 contains 13 residues. Germline V gene data show CDR1 as SQVTM and CDR2 as ANQGSEA. Trimming left V 4 bases short and J 5 bases short, with 11 bases between. This CDR3 is CSVGAATNEKLFF. The CDR3 DNA reads as TGCAGCGTTGGGGCTGCTACCAATGAAAAACTGTTTTTT.

V is TRBV19 and J is TRBJ1-1, with a possible D match to TRBD1 (6 bases). Germline CDR1 and CDR2: LNHDA and SQIVND (reference sequence). The germline V and J ends were trimmed by 8 bases and 7 bases, with 17 bases remaining between them. This CDR3 has 13 residues. The CDR3 spells CASGGAGSFEAFF. In DNA form, the CDR3 reads TGTGCCAGTGGGGGGGCCGGGAGTTTTGAAGCTTTCTTT.

The rearrangement uses TRBV7-9 and TRBJ2-2; tentatively, D is TRBD1 (5 bases). With 4 bases removed from V and 9 bases from J, the gap between germline ends came to 9 bases. Germline CDR1 is SEHNR and CDR2 is FQNEAQ (reference sequence). The length of the CDR3 is 12 residues. The DNA of the CDR3 is TGTGCCAGCAGCTCAGGGCCCCGGGAGCTGTTTTTT. Encoded protein: CASSSGPRELFF.

The rearrangement joins TRBV27 to TRBJ2-7, with no clear D. Trimming stripped 4 bases from V and 7 bases from J, with 14 bases between. CDR1 is MNHEY and CDR2 is SMNVEV in the germline V gene (reference sequence). The CDR3 loop spans 13 amino acids. The CDR3 nucleotides read TGTGCCAGCAGTTGGGCCCCCAGTAGTGAGCAGTACTTC. This gives the protein CASSWAPSSEQYF.

This chain joins TRBV10-2 and TRBJ2-7; 7 bases line up with TRBD2. V gave up 8 bases and J gave up 4 bases; unmatched junction bases: 20. Germline loops: CDR1 WSHSY, CDR2 SAAADI. This CDR3 has 17 residues. CDR3 nucleotide sequence: TGCGCCAGCTGCCGGGACTACTCCCGTCCAGGTCCATACGAGCAGTACTTC. Translated, it gives CASCRDYSRPGPYEQYF.

The chain recombines TRBV18 with TRBJ2-1, with TRBD2 matching over 12 bases. Germline loops: CDR1 KGHSH, CDR2 LQKENI. The CDR3 is 17 amino acids. Trimming removed 3 bases from V and 0 bases from J; junction bases left unmatched: 3. CDR3: CASSPRLAGDSYNEQFF. Written as DNA, the CDR3 is TGTGCCAGCTCACCGAGACTAGCGGGAGACTCCTACAATGAGCAGTTCTTC.

The chain is built from TRBV11-3 and TRBJ2-1; D is undetermined. There are 13 residues in the CDR3. Germline V gives CDR1 SGHNT, CDR2 YENEEA. Trimming stripped 3 bases from V and 7 bases from J, with 10 bases between. The chain's CDR3 is CASSLTKLNEQFF. CDR3 bases: TGTGCCAGCAGCTTGACAAAGCTGAATGAGCAGTTCTTC.